The clone carrying this T cell receptor beta chain was detected ten times or more. What it recognizes is unknown. The sample is drawn from a study of T cell repertoires in cytomegalovirus infection. Study as a whole: A matching HLA type, together with CMV infection, was signaled by public TCR beta signatures. Findings and caveats of the study: The cumulative frequency of public TCR beta families distinguished individuals who carried CMV together with the relevant HLA. HLA-C-restricted CMV clonotypes gave the most frequent clonotype in two of eight donors.

TCRdb reanalysed the reads using MiXCR and keeps one entry per CDR3 protein. The table records under 300,000 distinct CDR3 sequences, 9% to 15% of them present only once. The ends lost 5 bases at V and 0 bases at J; junction bases unmatched: 15. The CDR3 consists of 20 residues. Germline-derived CDR1 and CDR2 are MNHNS and SASEGT. Material for sequencing was PBMCs. This TCR came from a human donor in good health (CMV status not recorded). Some clones in this sample may be carry-over from other donors' samples. The chain combines TRBV6-1 with TRBJ1-6, with 8 positions matching TRBD1. CDR3 nucleotides: TGTGCCAGCAGTCGTCAGGGGGCTTCCACACAAAGCTCCTATAATTCACCCCTCCACTTT. It is translated as CASSRQGASTQSSYNSPLHF.